The clone carrying this T cell receptor (beta chain) was counted at least ten times. Indicated time point: blood at routine non-recurrence follow-up after resection. TCRs were sequenced from unsorted whole RNA of tumor, nontumor lung or PBMC. The sample comes from a study of spatial heterogeneity in lung cancer. Study context: The approximately 78 donors had untreated early-stage non-small cell lung cancer. Sequencing covered available follow-up PBMC samples collected a median of approximately two years after resection. Raw sequencing reads included, on average, more than 8.5 appearances of each unique TCR and UMI combination.

Unique molecular identifiers tagged every individual TCR cDNA molecule. In TCRdb, the 5' RACE reads were re-called with MiXCR into one record per CDR3 protein. The sample lists about 120,000 distinct CDR3 sequences, approximately 12% occurring once. Per the germline V gene, CDR1 is MDHEN and CDR2 is SYDVKM. The V gene lost 5 bases and the J gene lost 2 bases, with 14 bases spanning the gap. CDR3 length: 15 amino acids. The source was PBMCs, collected at follow-up. The J gene is TRBJ2-3, the V gene TRBV28; D unclear. This clonotype originated in a male donor with early-stage non-small cell lung cancer. The CDR3 protein is CASSQTLSVTDTQYF. For the CDR3, the DNA is TGTGCCAGCAGTCAGACCCTATCTGTCACAGATACGCAGTATTTT.